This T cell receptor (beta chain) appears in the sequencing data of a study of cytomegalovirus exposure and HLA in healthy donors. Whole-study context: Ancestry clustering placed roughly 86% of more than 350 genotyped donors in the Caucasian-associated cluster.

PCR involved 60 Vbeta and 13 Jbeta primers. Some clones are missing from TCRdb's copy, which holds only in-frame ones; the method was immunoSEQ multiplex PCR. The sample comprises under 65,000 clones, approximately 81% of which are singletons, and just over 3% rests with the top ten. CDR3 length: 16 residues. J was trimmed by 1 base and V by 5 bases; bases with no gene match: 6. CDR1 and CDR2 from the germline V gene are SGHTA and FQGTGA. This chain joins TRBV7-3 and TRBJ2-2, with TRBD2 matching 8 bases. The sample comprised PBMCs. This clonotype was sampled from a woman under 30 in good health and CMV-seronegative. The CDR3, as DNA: TGTGCCAGCAGCCCGGCCGGGACTAGGAACACCGGGGAGCTGTTTTTT. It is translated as CASSPAGTRNTGELFF.